This TCR beta chain appears in the sequencing data of a study of identical twins. Germline V gene lookup returns CDR1 SGHVS and CDR2 FNYEAQ. The CDR3 loop spans 15 amino acids. V lost 4 bases, J lost 3 bases, and 7 bases stayed unmatched. Findings and limits, study-wide: The more abundant beta clonotypes in cord blood had fewer insertions, and memory repertoires did not show this. Twin sharing of out-of-frame TCR alpha was underestimated by models in monozygotic pairs.

All donors were healthy Caucasians. This clonotype was observed a handful of times. The antigen is unknown. Template switching, a step in the protocol, added a universal primer site, and cDNA carried unique molecular identifiers. One entry per CDR3 protein, called by TCRdb with MiXCR from the 5' RACE reads. The sample holds around 240,000 distinct CDR3 sequences, 10% to 13% seen once. This TCR was recovered from a man in his forties or fifties in good health. J is TRBJ2-7 and V is TRBV7-6; 9 bases fit TRBD1. The sequencing input was memory T cells sorted from blood. CDR3: CASSSAMTGGYEQYF. As DNA, the CDR3 is TGTGCCAGCAGCTCAGCAATGACAGGGGGCTACGAGCAGTACTTC.